These 32 T cell receptor beta chains were all obtained from the same sample, sequenced in a study of blood T cell repertoires in COVID-19. Here immunoSEQ multiplex PCR was the method, and the copy in TCRdb shows in-frame clones only, minus some. Of 250,000 to 350,000 clones listed, 70% to 85% were seen once; the top ten hold roughly 1.6%. The sequenced sample consisted of peripheral blood. These receptors were collected from a human donor with COVID-19, enrolled during active disease. The donor label of this sample is uncertain.

Note on this clone: Other DNA sequences within the sample encode an identical CDR3. This chain joins TRBV10-3 and TRBJ2-6; D is perhaps TRBD1 (6 bases). Trimming shortened V by 8 bases and J by 3 bases, and 14 bases separated the two germline ends. Per germline, CDR1 ENHRY and CDR2 SYGVKD. This CDR3 region has 15 residues. CDR3 sequence: CAIGQGRSGANVLTF. CDR3 coding DNA: TGTGCCATCGGGCAGGGGCGTAGTGGGGCCAACGTCCTGACTTTC.

A single count supports this clone. The chain has TRBV9 and TRBJ2-7, with TRBD2 matching over 7 bases. The V gene end was trimmed by 0 bases and the J gene end by 4 bases; junction bases not matched to a gene: 7. The germline V gene has CDR1 SGDLS and CDR2 YYNGEE. CDR3 length: 15 amino acids. Here the CDR3 DNA reads TGTGCCAGCAGCGTAGTAGCTAGCGGATTTTACGAGCAGTACTTC. Translated: CASSVVASGFYEQYF.

This chain links TRBV4-1 with TRBJ1-5; perhaps TRBD1 as D (5 bases). The ends were cut back, 0 bases at V and 6 bases at J, with 15 bases in the middle. The V gene's germline CDR1 is MGHRA and CDR2 YSYEKL. The CDR3 consists of 16 residues. The CDR3 spells CASSQDRSGGTQPQHF. The CDR3 region has the DNA TGCGCCAGCAGCCAAGATAGGTCCGGGGGAACTCAGCCCCAGCATTTT.

The chain couples TRBV3-1 (or the pseudogene TRBV3-2) to TRBJ1-1; TRBD1 aligns across 8 bases. This CDR3 comprises 15 residues. After removal of 3 bases from V and 8 bases from J, the junction contained 11 bases not matched to a gene. Looked up from germline, CDR1 is LGHDT and CDR2 is YNNKEL (reference sequence). The CDR3 DNA is TGTGCCAGCAGCCAGCTCCCCCAGGGGGCGAGGGAAGCTTTCTTT. Translated: CASSQLPQGAREAFF.

This CDR3 reads CASSLAPGGAIAAFF. The DNA of the CDR3 is TGCGCCAGCAGCTTGGCTCCAGGGGGCGCGATAGCAGCTTTCTTT. The rearrangement links TRBV5-1 to TRBJ1-1; 8 positions match TRBD1. This CDR3 contains 15 residues. Germline assignment: CDR1 SGHRS and CDR2 YFSETQ. With V trimmed by 0 bases and J by 10 bases, 11 bases remained unmatched.

The chain has TRBV6-2 or TRBV6-3 and TRBJ2-6; no definite D call. The CDR3 has 14 residues. The germline gives CDR1 MNHEY, CDR2 SVGEGT. V was cut by 5 bases and J by 4 bases, with 9 bases left in between. As DNA, the CDR3 is TGTGCCAGCAGTGTCAACTCGGGGGCCAACGTCCTGACTTTC. Translation: CASSVNSGANVLTF.

This sequence joins TRBV2 and TRBJ1-5; D is possibly TRBD1 (6 bases). This CDR3 region has 15 residues. Trimming took 6 bases from V and 0 from J, leaving 12 bases between them. Germline loops: CDR1 SNHLY, CDR2 FYNNEI. The DNA for the CDR3 is TGTGCCAGCAGCGCTAGGACAGTTAGCAATCAGCCCCAGCATTTT. Protein product: CASSARTVSNQPQHF.

V is TRBV28 and J is TRBJ2-3; 7 bases map to TRBD1. The germline V gene encodes CDR1 MDHEN and CDR2 SYDVKM. This CDR3 spans 13 amino acids. Trimming cost V 5 bases and J 5 bases; bases outside gene matches: 4. The CDR3 sequence is CASSLGQRDTQYF. CDR3 nucleotides: TGTGCCAGCAGTCTGGGACAGAGAGATACGCAGTATTTT.

Only a few counts were recorded for this clone. This chain joins TRBV6-1 and TRBJ1-1; TRBD1 aligns across 7 bases. V lost 1 base, J lost 3 bases, and 5 bases stayed unmatched. CDR3 length: 15 residues. The germline CDR1 and CDR2 sequences are MNHNS and SASEGT. The CDR3 is CASSEVTGAYTEAFF. The DNA for the CDR3 is TGTGCCAGCAGTGAAGTTACAGGGGCCTACACTGAAGCTTTCTTT.

This clone was counted once. The germline gene is not matched at one end of the junction; a read error may be the cause. In nucleotides, the CDR3 is TGTGCTAGCAGCTTAGCAGGGGAGGGAAATGAGCAGTTCTTC. Translation: CASSLAGEGNEQFF. V usage is TRBV7-7 and J usage is TRBJ2-1; tentatively, D is TRBD2 (7 bases). CDR3 length: 14 amino acids. Germline CDR1 and CDR2: SSHAT and FNYEAQ (reference sequence).

The gene calls are TRBV28 and TRBJ1-2; TRBD1 might be the D (5 bases). The germline V gene encodes CDR1 MDHEN and CDR2 SYDVKM. The V end was cut by 8 bases, the J end by 1 base, with 11 bases between. The CDR3 totals 13 residues. This CDR3 reads CASEDTYNYGYTF. CDR3 in DNA: TGTGCCAGCGAGGACACCTATAACTATGGCTACACCTTC.

The chain employs TRBV10-3 and TRBJ1-1; weak D call: TRBD1 (6 bases). The CDR3 covers 15 residues. The germline CDR1 and CDR2 sequences are ENHRY and SYGVKD. V was pared by 6 bases and J by 1 base, with 15 bases between. As DNA, the CDR3 is TGTGCCATCAGCGACAGGCCCCCCGAGAACACTGAAGCTTTCTTT. Residues: CAISDRPPENTEAFF.

The chain combines TRBV19 with TRBJ2-3; D uncertain. V was trimmed by 8 bases and J by 0 bases, leaving 3 bases between them. CDR3 length: 11 residues. Germline V lookup: CDR1 LNHDA, CDR2 SQIVND (reference sequence). The CDR3 region is CASRSTDTQYF. The CDR3 nucleotides read TGTGCCAGTCGGAGCACAGATACGCAGTATTTT.

This clone has a single count. The rearrangement links TRBV7-3 to TRBJ2-6; TRBD1 agrees at 7 bases. The germline V gene encodes CDR1 SGHTA and CDR2 FQGTGA. This CDR3 spans 18 amino acids. The V gene end was trimmed by 5 bases and the J gene end by 0 bases; junction bases not matched to a gene: 10. CDR3 residues: CASSTEGTADSGANVLTF. The CDR3 DNA follows: TGTGCCAGCAGCACGGAAGGGACAGCGGACTCTGGGGCCAACGTCCTGACTTTC.

The CDR3, as DNA: TGTGCCAGCAGTACTCCGGGTCTAGTCACTGAAGCTTTCTTT. Translation: CASSTPGLVTEAFF. The chain carries TRBV2 and TRBJ1-1; no clear D. The CDR3 sequence is 14 residues long. V shed 5 bases and J shed 4 bases, with 14 bases lying between them. CDR1 is SNHLY and CDR2 is FYNNEI in the germline V gene. The entire variable domain, with the rest obtained from reference TRBV2 and TRBJ1-1, is as follows: EPEVTQTPSHQVTQMGQEVILRCVPISNHLYFYWYRQILGQKVEFLVSFYNNEISEKSEIFDDQFSVERPDGSNFTLKIRSTKLEDSAMYFCASSTPGLVTEAFFGQGTRLTVV.

This chain links TRBV5-1 with TRBJ2-1, with TRBD2 matching 15 bases. Germline CDR1 is SGHRS and CDR2 is YFSETQ. This CDR3 has 16 amino acids. The V gene end was trimmed by 0 bases and the J gene end by 7 bases; junction bases not matched to a gene: 2. The CDR3 DNA is TGCGCCAGCAGCTTGGACGGACTAGCGGGAGGGAATGAGCAGTTCTTC. The encoded protein is CASSLDGLAGGNEQFF.

The chain recombines TRBV4-1 with TRBJ2-2; 7 nucleotides agree with TRBD2. The V segment lost 0 bases and the J segment 5 bases; nucleotides outside the gene matches: 9. The germline CDR1 and CDR2 sequences are MGHRA and YSYEKL. The CDR3 has 17 residues. CDR3 bases: TGCGCCAGCAGCCAAGATCGAAGACTAGCCTCAACCGGGGAGCTGTTTTTT. It translates to CASSQDRRLASTGELFF.

This clone was found a few times. The rearrangement links TRBV2 to TRBJ1-6; 9 nucleotides line up with TRBD1. This CDR3 comprises 12 residues. V lost 6 bases and J lost 11; bases outside the gene matches: 2. The germline V gene has CDR1 SNHLY and CDR2 FYNNEI. The CDR3 DNA sequence: TGTGCCAGCAGGGGACAGGGTCCACCCCTCCACTTT. Amino acid sequence: CASRGQGPPLHF.

This clone was seen a single time. The rearrangement uses TRBV5-3 and TRBJ2-3; D perhaps matches TRBD1 (6 bases). TRBV5-3 is an ORF for which the function is uncertain. CDR3 size: 16 residues. Trimming took 4 bases from V and 0 from J, leaving 15 bases between them. CDR3 residues: CARSVHGTPSTDTQYF. For the CDR3, the DNA is TGTGCCAGAAGCGTCCACGGGACACCAAGCACAGATACGCAGTATTTT.

The genes are TRBV6-1 and TRBJ1-6, with D unresolved. Germline-derived CDR1 and CDR2 are MNHNS and SASEGT. The CDR3 is 17 amino acids. V was cut by 2 bases and J by 0 bases, with 11 bases left in between. The DNA of the CDR3 is TGTGCCAGCAGTGAAAGAGGCGGCCGCTCCTATAATTCACCCCTCCACTTT. Its translation is CASSERGGRSYNSPLHF.

The chain joins TRBV7-9 to TRBJ2-2, with unresolved D. Looked up from germline, CDR1 is SEHNR and CDR2 is FQNEAQ (reference sequence). V shed 7 bases and J shed 2 bases, with 11 bases lying between them. CDR3 length equals 14 residues. The CDR3 coding sequence is TGTGCCAGCACCCCCATTACTAACACCGGGGAGCTGTTTTTT. This gives the protein CASTPITNTGELFF.

This clone was seen more than once but under ten times. The CDR3 DNA follows: TGTGCCAGTGCGACTCTTATTTTTGAAAAACTGTTTTTT. Translating gives CASATLIFEKLFF. This chain joins TRBV2 and TRBJ1-4; D is unresolved. Trimming left V 9 bases short and J 7 bases short, with 15 bases between. Germline CDR1 is SNHLY and CDR2 is FYNNEI. The CDR3 runs 13 residues.

The rearrangement links TRBV30 to TRBJ1-6; D is undetermined. There are 13 residues in the CDR3. Trimming cost V 3 bases and J 8 bases, with 11 bases left between them. Germline CDR1 is GTSNPN and CDR2 is SVGIG (reference sequence). The CDR3 bases are TGTGCCTGGAGAGCTGGGCCGGATTCACCCCTCCACTTT. This codes for CAWRAGPDSPLHF.

This clone was recorded once. The rearrangement uses TRBV19 and TRBJ1-1; a possible D gene is TRBD1 (6 bases). The CDR3 runs 14 residues. CDR1 is LNHDA and CDR2 is SQIVND in the germline V gene (reference sequence). The V gene lost 5 bases and the J gene lost 1 base, with 11 bases spanning the gap. The chain's CDR3 is CASSPTGQNTEAFF. The DNA for the CDR3 is TGTGCCAGTAGTCCCACGGGACAGAACACTGAAGCTTTCTTT.

This chain connects TRBV10-2 to TRBJ1-6, with 7 bases that match TRBD1. The V gene's germline CDR1 is WSHSY and CDR2 SAAADI. The CDR3 extends over 16 amino acids. J lost 7 bases, V lost 6 bases, and 12 bases had no gene match. The CDR3 nucleotides are TGCGCCAGCAGAACTAATCCGGGACAGAAAAATTCACCCCTCCACTTT. Translating gives CASRTNPGQKNSPLHF.

The CDR3 region is CAWSKKGLGEQYF. The CDR3 DNA reads TGTGCCTGGAGTAAAAAGGGGCTGGGGGAGCAGTACTTC. The rearrangement joins TRBV30 to TRBJ2-7; maybe TRBD1 (5 bases). This CDR3 has 13 amino acids. Germline CDR1 GTSNPN, CDR2 SVGIG (reference sequence). The V and J ends lost 2 bases and 7 bases respectively, with 15 bases between them. The full variable domain, completed using reference TRBV30 and TRBJ2-7, is SQTIHQWPATLVQPVGSPLSLECTVEGTSNPNLYWYRQAAGRGLQLLFYSVGIGQISSEVPQNLSASRPQDRQFILSSKKLLLSDSGFYLCAWSKKGLGEQYFGPGTRLTVT.

This clone was counted a few times. The V gene is TRBV7-9, the J gene TRBJ2-4; TRBD1 aligns across 7 bases. This CDR3 is 15 amino acids long. Trimming at V came to 5 bases and at J to 3 bases, leaving 7 bases not matched to a gene. CDR1 SEHNR and CDR2 FQNEAQ come from the germline V gene (reference sequence). CDR3 nucleotides: TGTGCCAGCAGCCTAGACCGGGACAGCAAAAACATTCAGTACTTC. As protein: CASSLDRDSKNIQYF.

The CDR3 region is CASSAGTSFDTQYF. CDR3 in DNA: TGTGCCAGCAGTGCCGGGACTAGCTTTGATACGCAGTATTTT. V gene TRBV6-2 or TRBV6-3 combines with J gene TRBJ2-3; 9 nucleotides match TRBD2. Germline assignment: CDR1 MNHEY and CDR2 SVGEGT. This CDR3 is built from 14 residues. V shed 5 bases, J shed 6 bases, and the junction held 6 bases outside the gene matches.

This chain uses TRBV9 with TRBJ2-1, with D perhaps TRBD1 (6 bases). Germline CDR1 reads SGDLS; CDR2 reads YYNGEE. The CDR3 is 15 amino acids. The V and J ends lost 3 bases and 2 bases respectively, with 12 bases between them. CDR3 region: CASSETGSAYNEQFF. The CDR3 region has the DNA TGTGCCAGCAGCGAAACAGGGTCGGCCTACAATGAGCAGTTCTTC.

J is TRBJ2-1 and V is TRBV6-1, with 10 bases aligning to TRBD1. Trimming took 3 bases from V and 12 from J; bases not matched to a gene: 2. This CDR3 is 12 amino acids long. Germline lookup yields CDR1 MNHNS and CDR2 SASEGT. CDR3 protein: CASSEGQGMQFF. The CDR3, as DNA: TGTGCCAGCAGTGAGGGACAGGGGATGCAGTTCTTC.

This sequence joins TRBV9 and TRBJ1-1; D remains ambiguous. Between the trimmed V and J ends, which lost 1 base and 1 base, there was a span of 8 bases. Germline values: CDR1 SGDLS, CDR2 YYNGEE. The CDR3 sequence is 14 residues long. The CDR3 nucleotides are TGTGCCAGCAGCGTAAGAGCGGAGAACACTGAAGCTTTCTTT. Amino acids: CASSVRAENTEAFF.

The J gene is TRBJ1-2, the V gene TRBV5-4; D might be TRBD1 (5 bases). V lost 4 bases to trimming and J lost 4 bases, with 11 bases between them. The CDR3 runs 13 residues. CDR1 SGHNT and CDR2 YYREEE come from the germline V gene (reference sequence). CDR3 sequence (DNA): TGTGCCAGCAGCGCACAGGACGCCTATGGCTACACCTTC. Its protein product is CASSAQDAYGYTF.